This T cell receptor (beta chain) was sequenced in a study of cytomegalovirus exposure and HLA in healthy donors (dated by TCRdb to the late 2010s). Notes on the research overall: An earlier analysis of approximately 600 of the donors reported approximately 290 Gb of sequence data and around 120 million unique TCR beta sequences from 150 million to 200 million T cells. Donor age, sex, ethnicity and CMV serostatus were compiled together with the repertoire data. The study used immunosequencing to profile the T cell repertoires of hundreds of subjects and linked those repertoires to cytomegalovirus serostatus. To predict cytomegalovirus infection status, the study brought together high-throughput TCR immunosequencing, statistical association of individual TCRs with disease status, and machine learning. Both class I and class II loci were covered by HLA typing, at four-digit resolution. To study patterns of TCR occurrence, a later analysis re-analyzed previously published TCR beta repertoires from 666 donors and added high-resolution HLA genotyping. Rather than drawing on any new phenotypic data, the later analysis identified candidate immune exposures from TCR beta sequences and the way those sequences occurred across donors. An early release that covered 640 HLA-typed donors contained around 330 gigabases of sequencing data and tens of millions of unique TCR sequences. Across about 380 genotyped donors of the cohort, an average of 235,054 unique TCR beta nucleotide sequences per donor were sequenced, and approximately 17% of those sequences were non-productive. Besides the first cohort of around 700 subjects, a separate validation cohort made up of roughly 130 different subjects was used. A later genetic analysis took genome-wide SNP genotypes for about three fifths of the roughly 700 donors and used that subset as a discovery cohort. All discovery cohort repertoires had been generated using a single sequencing platform. Four or five DR-DQ haplotypes were handled as single units for association and clustering because linkage in the cohort was strong. In an earlier analysis of about 590 of the donors, high-throughput TCR beta sequencing was used to judge whether each TCR beta V gene segment behaved as functional or pseudogenic. The study aimed to test whether signatures of past pathogen exposure could be identified by cataloging public T cell receptors. Typing coverage varied by locus: roughly 629-640 donors for A, B, C, DRB1 and DQB1; roughly 520 for DQA1; approximately 570 for DPA1; approximately 470 for DPB1. The genetic ancestry cluster associated with self-reported Caucasian donors included roughly 84% of the roughly 410 genotyped donors.

Regarding this clone: This receptor's antigen is unknown. The input lacks base qualities; no much larger clone sits a single base away.

The cohort comprised hundreds of healthy bone marrow donors. At the time of sampling, every cohort member was nominally healthy, though immune exposures that went unrecorded were likely present. The donor was CMV seronegative and belonged to the group of 352 seronegative cohort members. Every donor gave a peripheral blood sample, and the peripheral blood mononuclear cells from that sample were used for TCR beta sequencing. The Qiagen DNeasy Blood Extraction Kit was used to extract genomic DNA from the blood cell samples. Trimming removed 0 bases from V and 1 base from J, leaving 7 bases between the germline ends. CDR1 and CDR2, looked up from the germline V gene, are LGHNA and YNFKEQ. Its CDR3 holds 14 amino acids, cysteine through phenylalanine. The retained sequence is limited to the CDR3, 42 bases, with the frame set at the first base. The method was the immunoSEQ multiplex PCR assay. A mixture of 60 forward primers for TCR Vbeta segments and 13 reverse primers for TCR Jbeta segments was used in the multiplex PCR. A multiplex PCR assay on genomic DNA amplified the CDR3 region of rearranged TCR beta genes. Amplified TCR beta libraries were sequenced as 87-base-pair reads on the Illumina HiSeq System. The authors' analysis ran thus. Across the 600 to 700 repertoires, a later analysis counted 75 million to 90 million unique TCR beta chains, roughly 11 million of which were shared by at least two donors. Raw reads were error-corrected and collapsed into unique sequences by a nearest-neighbor algorithm in which closely related sequences were merged to remove PCR and sequencing errors. V, D and J gene segments were assigned by aligning CDR3 sequences to IMGT reference sequences. For a sequence to be retained, at least a six-nucleotide match to both a V gene segment and a J gene segment was required. Rearrangements were called productive when the CDR3 lacked stop codons and stayed in frame with V and J; all others were non-productive. CDR3 was defined according to IMGT convention as the region running from the second conserved V-encoded cysteine to the conserved J-encoded phenylalanine. Sequences without an unambiguous match to a single V gene segment were excluded from the earlier analysis of several hundred of the donors. In an earlier analysis of some 590 of the donors, a V segment was called functional when productive rearrangements were above 56.7%, and segregating when the standard deviation between donors exceeded 5%. A statistical classification framework was developed to diagnose cytomegalovirus status using the catalog of TCR beta chain sequences. V and J gene assignment, in a later analysis, came from comparing TCR nucleotide sequences with IMGT/GENE-DB human TR gene sequences. A later analysis assigned CDR3 sequences and most-parsimonious VDJ recombination scenarios with the TCRdist pipeline. In a later analysis, each TCR beta chain was defined by its CDR3 amino acid sequence together with its V-gene family, and reads lacking a unique V-gene family were excluded. A later analysis removed 592 highly shared, low-generation-probability nucleotide sequences to deal with suspected cross-contamination and a sequencing artifact. In a later analysis, a clonal expansion index for each public chain was calculated from normalized within-repertoire ranks of inferred template counts. A later analysis computed generation probabilities with a VDJ recombination model fitted to out-of-frame rearrangements, and checked the results against IGoR. A later analysis scored TCR-TCR, TCR-HLA and TCR-CMV co-occurrence with hypergeometric tests, applying a repertoire-size bias correction to TCR pairs. False discovery rates were estimated in a later analysis by permuting HLA or CMV assignments 20 times. In a later analysis, co-occurring TCRs were grouped with DBSCAN, and TCRdist sequence similarity was added when clustering was performed within HLA-allele-positive subsets. Repertoires with fewer than 30,000 or more than 120,000 public chains, plus five repertoires with anomalous nucleotide sharing, were excluded from co-occurrence clustering. TCRdb's version of the immuneACCESS table is confined to in-frame rearrangements and falls short of the full clone set. An unresolved V gene accounts for under half of the shortfall where checked; the remainder is of unknown origin. For V, J and clone size, that table is used; D and trimming come from the DNA. Here the sample has some 190,000 clones; around four fifths occur a single time. Roughly 1.4% of the sample rests with the top ten.

Summary of the overall study and its limitations: Most TCR sequences were seen in very few donors, while some public TCRs were found in many individuals. A cluster of highly shared sequence variants was judged likely to be a technical artifact of the sequencing pipeline. Compared with equally common non-associated chains, HLA-associated TCR beta chains in a later analysis were more clonally expanded and had lower generation probabilities. Roughly uniform sequencing depth across donors was assumed in presence/absence analyses, although this assumption may not hold. In a later genetic analysis, fewer N-insertions in productive TCRs were reported among donors in an Asian-associated ancestry cluster than the roughly 670-donor mean. Some IMGT-functional V segments, including TRBV6-2 and TRBV6-3, could not be told apart with the 87-base-pair reads, so those segments were excluded. When HLA alleles, especially DR and DQ, strongly co-occurred, TCR associations were difficult to assign to individual alleles. According to a later analysis, parvovirus B19, influenza, CMV and Epstein-Barr virus appeared linked to several top co-occurrence clusters. According to the authors, the approach could potentially be generalized to other disease states and immunological phenotypes. In this cohort, only TCR beta chains were sequenced, and detectable features were limited by the absence of alpha or paired-chain data. A further reported finding was that TCR beta sequences accurately predicted the HLA-A and HLA-B alleles for most subjects in the first cohort. CMV serostatus was the only immune exposure information available for the cohort. Because counts were too low, about 18 rarely observed V segments, including chromosome 9 orphons, were left out of the earlier analysis of some 640 of the donors. HLA typing was unavailable for some donors at each locus, so association tests used only the typed subset. In an earlier analysis of approximately 590 of the donors, most TCR beta V segments appeared in productive rearrangements about 90% or about 30% of the time, broadly matching IMGT annotations. Correlated functional status among segregating V segments might reflect linkage disequilibrium, but an unknown experimental factor could not be ruled out. In a later analysis, some 18,000 TCR beta sequences were associated with specific HLA alleles at a false discovery rate of 0.05. An association between a missense DCLRE1C variant and V-gene and J-gene trimming of TCR beta chains was found in a later genetic analysis and replicated in an independent cohort. The study gave a list of 150 to 200 TCR beta chains associated with cytomegalovirus. A few of the identified cytomegalovirus-associated TCR beta chains were confirmed in vitro to be specific for cytomegalovirus antigens. In both the original and validation cohorts, the classifier was reported to diagnose cytomegalovirus status with high specificity and sensitivity. Most CMV-associated TCR beta chains appeared to be HLA-restricted in a later analysis, and the HLA associations seemed to be driven largely by CMV exposure. In a later analysis, TCR association rates were found to vary across HLA loci, with the most associated TCRs seen for DRB1 alleles and the fewest for HLA-C alleles.

The sequence was collected from a man between 18 and 35 years old in good health and CMV-seronegative. The sequence is built from TRBV4-2 and TRBJ2-7, with no confidently assigned D gene. The sample was PBMCs. CDR3 loop: CASSQDRSSYEQYF. The nucleotides read TGTGCCAGCAGCCAAGACCGCAGTTCCTACGAGCAGTACTTC.